These 7 T cell receptor beta chains were all obtained from the same sample, sequenced in a study of blood T cell repertoires in COVID-19. Sequencing was performed with immunoSEQ multiplex PCR; in TCRdb, only in-frame clones are kept and a portion is missing. The table has fewer than 150,000 clones, approximately 88% seen once. What was sequenced was peripheral blood. The source is a human donor in a cohort sampled during active COVID-19.

The CDR3 here is CASRDSYGYTF. The CDR3 nucleotides are TGTGCCAGCAGGGACAGCTATGGCTACACCTTC. This chain uses TRBV7-2 with TRBJ1-2; TRBD1 is a possible D gene (6 bases). This CDR3 has 11 amino acids. V dropped 6 bases and J dropped 4 bases, with 6 bases sitting between them. Looked up from germline, CDR1 is SGHTA and CDR2 is FQGNSA.

Only one count was recorded for this clone. The V call is TRBV7-9, the J call TRBJ2-2; a weak D match, TRBD1 (5 bases). Looked up from germline, CDR1 is SEHNR and CDR2 is FQNEAQ (reference sequence). This CDR3 region has 15 residues. The germline V and J ends were trimmed by 1 base and 3 bases, with 9 bases remaining between them. In nucleotides, the CDR3 is TGTGCCAGCAGCTTAGGCAGGGCAGACACCGGGGAGCTGTTTTTT. Protein product: CASSLGRADTGELFF.

The chain has TRBV5-1 and TRBJ1-1; a possible D gene is TRBD1 (6 bases). Trimming shortened V by 2 bases and J by 0 bases, and 11 bases separated the two germline ends. This CDR3 is built from 15 residues. CDR1 and CDR2 from the germline V gene are SGHRS and YFSETQ. The CDR3 region is CASSLWDIVNTEAFF. CDR3 nucleotide sequence: TGCGCCAGCAGCTTATGGGACATTGTGAACACTGAAGCTTTCTTT. The full variable domain, in which reference TRBV5-1 and TRBJ1-1 provide the parts outside the CDR3, is KAGVTQTPRYLIKTRGQQVTLSCSPISGHRSVSWYQQTPGQGLQFLFEYFSETQRNKGNFPGRFSGRQFSNSRSEMNVSTLELGDSALYLCASSLWDIVNTEAFFGQGTRLTVV.

The V call is TRBV4-3, the J call TRBJ1-2, with 8 bases identical to TRBD1. Unmatched junction bases numbered 4, after V lost 0 bases and J lost 4 bases. This CDR3 comprises 15 residues. The V gene's germline CDR1 is LGHNA and CDR2 YSLEER. The CDR3 DNA is TGCGCCAGCAGCCAAGATCAGGGGGCCCGCTATGGCTACACCTTC. It is translated as CASSQDQGARYGYTF.

The chain couples TRBV30 to TRBJ2-3; maybe TRBD2 (7 bases). The V end lost 3 bases, the J end lost 2 bases, and 18 bases lay between the germline ends. The CDR3 extends over 16 amino acids. Germline CDR1 is GTSNPN and CDR2 is SVGIG (reference sequence). CDR3 sequence (DNA): TGTGCCTGGAGCACCCGGGGGGCTGGGCCCACAGATACGCAGTATTTT. Its protein is CAWSTRGAGPTDTQYF.

The J gene is TRBJ1-3, the V gene TRBV15, with 7 bases identical to TRBD1. CDR1 is LNHNV, CDR2 YYDKDF, per germline (reference sequence). Unmatched junction bases numbered 10, after V lost 3 bases and J lost 5 bases. The CDR3 spans 16 residues. The DNA of the CDR3 is TGTGCCACCAGCAGGGACCCCCCGACAGGGCGAAACACCATATATTTT. Translation gives CATSRDPPTGRNTIYF.

The chain is built from TRBV25-1 and TRBJ1-2, with TRBD1 as a possible D gene (6 bases). V was clipped by 3 bases and J by 3 bases, with 8 bases between them. The CDR3 is 13 residues long. Germline V gene lookup returns CDR1 MGHDK and CDR2 SYGVNS. CDR3 loop: CASSDRGDYGYTF. The CDR3 coding sequence is TGTGCCAGCAGTGACAGGGGAGACTATGGCTACACCTTC.